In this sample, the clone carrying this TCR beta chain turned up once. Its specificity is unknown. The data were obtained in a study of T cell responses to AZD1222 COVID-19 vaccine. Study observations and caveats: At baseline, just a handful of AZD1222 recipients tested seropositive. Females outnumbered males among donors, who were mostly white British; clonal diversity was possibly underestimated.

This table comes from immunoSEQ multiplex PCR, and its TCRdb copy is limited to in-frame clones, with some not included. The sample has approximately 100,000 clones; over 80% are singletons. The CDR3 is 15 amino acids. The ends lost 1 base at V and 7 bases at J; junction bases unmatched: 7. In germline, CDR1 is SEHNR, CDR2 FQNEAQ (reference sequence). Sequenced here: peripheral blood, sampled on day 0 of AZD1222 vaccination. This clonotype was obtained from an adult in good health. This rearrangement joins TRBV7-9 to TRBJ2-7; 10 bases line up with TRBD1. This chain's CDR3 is CASSLGATGGGEQYF. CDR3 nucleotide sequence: TGTGCCAGCAGCTTAGGCGCGACAGGGGGCGGGGAGCAGTACTTC.